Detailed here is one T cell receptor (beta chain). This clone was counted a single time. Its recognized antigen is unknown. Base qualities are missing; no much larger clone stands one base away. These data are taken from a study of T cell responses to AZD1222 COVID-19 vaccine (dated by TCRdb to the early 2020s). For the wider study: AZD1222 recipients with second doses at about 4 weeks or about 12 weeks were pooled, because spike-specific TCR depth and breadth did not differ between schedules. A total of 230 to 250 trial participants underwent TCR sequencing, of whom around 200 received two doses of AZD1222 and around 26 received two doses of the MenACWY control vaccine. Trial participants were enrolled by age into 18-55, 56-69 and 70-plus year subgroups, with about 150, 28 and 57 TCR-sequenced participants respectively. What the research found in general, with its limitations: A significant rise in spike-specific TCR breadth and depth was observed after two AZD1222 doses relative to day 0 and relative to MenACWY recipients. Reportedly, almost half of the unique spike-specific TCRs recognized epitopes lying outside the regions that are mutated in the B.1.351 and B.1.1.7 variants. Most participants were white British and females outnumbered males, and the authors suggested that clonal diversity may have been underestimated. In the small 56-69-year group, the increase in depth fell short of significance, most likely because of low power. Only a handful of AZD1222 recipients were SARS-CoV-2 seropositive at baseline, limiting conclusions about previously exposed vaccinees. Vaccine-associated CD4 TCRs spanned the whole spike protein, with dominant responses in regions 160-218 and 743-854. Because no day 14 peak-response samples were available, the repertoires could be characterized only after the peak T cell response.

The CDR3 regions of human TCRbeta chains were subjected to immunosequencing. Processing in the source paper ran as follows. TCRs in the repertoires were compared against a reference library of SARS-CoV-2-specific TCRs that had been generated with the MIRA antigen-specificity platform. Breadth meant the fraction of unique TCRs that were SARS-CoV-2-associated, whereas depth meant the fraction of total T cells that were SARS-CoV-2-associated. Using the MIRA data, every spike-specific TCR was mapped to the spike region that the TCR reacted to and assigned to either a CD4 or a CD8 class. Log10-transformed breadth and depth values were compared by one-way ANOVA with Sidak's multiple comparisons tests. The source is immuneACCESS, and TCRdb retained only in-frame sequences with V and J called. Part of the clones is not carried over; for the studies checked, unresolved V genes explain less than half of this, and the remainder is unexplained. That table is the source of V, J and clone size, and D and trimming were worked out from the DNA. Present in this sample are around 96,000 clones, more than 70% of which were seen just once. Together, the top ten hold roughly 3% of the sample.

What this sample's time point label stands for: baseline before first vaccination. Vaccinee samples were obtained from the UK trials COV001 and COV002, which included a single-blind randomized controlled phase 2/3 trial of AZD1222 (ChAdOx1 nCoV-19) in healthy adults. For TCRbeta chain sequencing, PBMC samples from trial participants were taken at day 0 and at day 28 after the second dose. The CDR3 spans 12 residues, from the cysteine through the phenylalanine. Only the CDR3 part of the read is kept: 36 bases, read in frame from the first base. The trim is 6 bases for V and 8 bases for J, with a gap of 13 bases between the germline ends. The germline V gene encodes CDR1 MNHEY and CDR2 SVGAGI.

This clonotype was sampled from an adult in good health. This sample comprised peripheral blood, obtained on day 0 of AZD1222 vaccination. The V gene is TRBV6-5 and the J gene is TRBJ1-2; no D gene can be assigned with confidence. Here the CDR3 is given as CASRRNAGGYTF. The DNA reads TGTGCCAGCAGGAGAAACGCCGGAGGCTACACCTTC.